A single TCR beta chain is shown here with its context. What it binds is unknown. The data were taken from a study of cytomegalovirus exposure and HLA in healthy donors. Points from the study as a whole: Per a prior analysis, the majority of TCR beta V segments were productive roughly 87% or roughly 30% of the time. Links to common viral pathogens appeared, in a later analysis, for several of the most significant clusters. According to reports, the classifier identified cytomegalovirus status with high specificity and sensitivity.

The study ran its PCR with 60 Vbeta and 13 Jbeta primers. Methods used by the authors: Later, tens of millions of unique TCR beta chains were counted in an analysis, and approximately 10 million of them were shared. Profiling relied on immunoSEQ multiplex PCR, and the TCRdb table lists in-frame clones only, not all of them. V and J calls plus clone size are reproduced from that table; the DNA served to infer D and trimming. The sample has roughly 190,000 clones, roughly a tenth seen once. Germline CDR1 and CDR2: SQVTM and ANQGSEA. CDR3 length equals 12 residues. V lost 7 bases and J lost 2, with 11 bases in between.

The TCR was taken from a woman in her 30s in good health and CMV-seropositive. V usage is TRBV29-1 and J usage is TRBJ2-5, with a tentative D call TRBD2 (6 bases). Sequences were obtained from PBMCs. CDR3 loop: CSGGDRQETQYF. The CDR3 coding sequence is TGCAGCGGGGGGGATCGACAAGAGACCCAGTACTTC.